This passage covers 26 T cell receptor beta chains from one sample sequenced in a study of shared clonotypes between healthy human individuals (dated by TCRdb to the early 2020s). CD8 naive samples consisted of CD45RO-negative cells that were positively selected for CCR7, yielding a CD45RA+CCR7+ population without TemRA cells. Library construction relied on the immunoSEQ multiplex PCR assay. Held by TCRdb, this immuneACCESS table contains in-frame sequences only and omits some clones. Under half of the omission traces to an unresolved V gene where checked; the cause of the rest is unknown. This sample gives 600,000 or so clones in total; 95% to 98% of them show up just once. The ten top clones hold 0.3% to 0.35% of the sample. The sample taken for sequencing was naive CD8+ T cells sorted from blood. Reading the label with the study, this specimen's cell subset or site is: CD45RA+CCR7+. The receptors stem from a man aged 30-40 years in good health.

With regard to this clone: The conserved closing phenylalanine or tryptophan is absent in this CDR3, likely reflecting a read error. Because the CDR3's place on the DNA is in doubt, the DNA is left out and the CDR3 is given as listed by TCRdb. The V and J genes are TRBV28 and TRBJ2-7; TRBD1 is taken as the D call from the table, unchecked against the DNA. Counting both end residues, the CDR3 totals 15 amino acids. The germline V gene encodes CDR1 MDHEN and CDR2 SYDVKM. This CDR3 is CASSPRGLFDRDLDI.

Note on this clone: Other DNA sequences of this sample code for an identical CDR3. The V and J genes are TRBV27 and TRBJ2-7; D is unresolved. Deletions cut 0 bases from V and 3 bases from J, with 6 bases between. This CDR3 region has 13 residues. The germline CDR1 and CDR2 sequences are MNHEY and SMNVEV (reference sequence). The DNA of the CDR3 is TGTGCCAGCAGTTTATCCGGGTACTACGAGCAGTACTTC. Its translation: CASSLSGYYEQYF.

The chain recombines TRBV12-1 with TRBJ1-5; the table's D call of TRBD1 was not tested on the DNA. TRBV12-1 is described as a pseudogene. The length of the CDR3 is 16 residues. The CDR3 loop is CASSRGQGVGNQPQHF. For the CDR3, the DNA is TGTGCCAGCAGCCGGGGACAGGGGGTAGGCAATCAGCCCCAGCATTTT.

The gene calls are TRBV27 and TRBJ2-7, with 9 bases matching TRBD1. From germline, CDR1 is MNHEY and CDR2 SMNVEV (reference sequence). The CDR3 covers 13 residues. Germline trimming cut 3 bases from V and 5 bases from J; bases unmatched to any gene: 2. CDR3 nucleotides: TGTGCCAGCAGTTTCGGGACAGGGAACGAGCAGTACTTC. Encoded protein: CASSFGTGNEQYF.

As concerns this clone: Other DNA sequences within the sample encode an identical CDR3. The chain links TRBV7-9 to TRBJ2-7; TRBD2 might be the D (5 bases). Germline V lookup: CDR1 SEHNR, CDR2 FQNEAQ (reference sequence). The CDR3 extends over 15 amino acids. The V end was cut by 2 bases, the J end by 0 bases, with 11 bases between. CDR3 DNA sequence: TGTGCCAGCAGCTTAATCGCGGGTAGCTCCTACGAGCAGTACTTC. It yields the protein CASSLIAGSSYEQYF.

The chain employs TRBV7-9 and TRBJ2-4, with no clear D. The CDR3 spans 16 residues. Germline-derived CDR1 and CDR2 are SEHNR and FQNEAQ (reference sequence). V shed 5 bases and J shed 1 base, with 15 bases lying between them. DNA of the CDR3: TGTGCCAGCAGCCCCGTCCCCTCCGCGGCCAAAAACATTCAGTACTTC. It specifies CASSPVPSAAKNIQYF.

This chain uses TRBV9 with TRBJ1-5; D is ambiguous. The V end lost 0 bases, the J end lost 5 bases, and 12 bases lay between the germline ends. The germline gives CDR1 SGDLS, CDR2 YYNGEE. This CDR3 has 15 amino acids. CDR3 sequence (DNA): TGTGCCAGCAGCGTAGGTTCGGAAAACTATCAGCCCCAGCATTTT. This codes for CASSVGSENYQPQHF.

The V call is TRBV7-9, the J call TRBJ2-1; D tentatively fits TRBD1 or TRBD2 (5 bases each). This CDR3 spans 19 amino acids. Trimming left V 2 bases short and J 3 bases short, with 23 bases between. Germline CDR1 SEHNR, CDR2 FQNEAQ (reference sequence). The CDR3: CASSLRGDSYGYHYNEQFF. CDR3 coding DNA: TGTGCCAGCAGCTTACGGGGCGACTCCTATGGTTATCACTACAATGAGCAGTTCTTC.

This chain links TRBV7-2 with TRBJ2-1; 7 bases align to TRBD2. Trimming took 1 base from V and 2 from J; bases not matched to a gene: 5. Germline lookup yields CDR1 SGHTA and CDR2 FQGNSA. CDR3 length equals 16 residues. The CDR3 sequence is CASSLGLGRPYNEQFF. CDR3 in DNA: TGTGCCAGCAGCTTAGGGCTCGGGAGGCCCTACAATGAGCAGTTCTTC.

The rearrangement links TRBV11-2 to TRBJ2-2, with D possibly being TRBD2 (6 bases). Germline values: CDR1 SGHAT, CDR2 FQNNGV. This CDR3 spans 13 amino acids. V lost 8 bases, J lost 4 bases, and 11 bases lay in between. CDR3 sequence (DNA): TGTGCCAGCGGAGGGCGCGGCACCGGGGAGCTGTTTTTT. Translating it yields CASGGRGTGELFF.

V usage is TRBV27 and J usage is TRBJ2-3; D might be TRBD1 (6 bases). Germline V CDR1 and CDR2: MNHEY, SMNVEV (reference sequence). The CDR3 has 15 amino acids. The ends were cut back, 3 bases at V and 0 bases at J, with 10 bases in the middle. As DNA, the CDR3 is TGTGCCAGCAGTTTTACAGGGCTAAGCACAGATACGCAGTATTTT. Its protein product is CASSFTGLSTDTQYF.

This chain connects TRBV28 to TRBJ2-3; the D gene could be TRBD1 or TRBD2 (6 bases each). V was clipped by 8 bases and J by 0 bases, with 33 bases between them. CDR1 MDHEN and CDR2 SYDVKM come from the germline V gene. The CDR3 runs to 21 residues. For the CDR3, the DNA is TGTGCCAGCTCACATTGGGCCCTACCGACAGAGGAGGGGGTAAGCACAGATACGCAGTATTTT. Translated: CASSHWALPTEEGVSTDTQYF.

With respect to this clone: A read error may produce the germline difference seen at one junction end. The genes are TRBV29-1 and TRBJ2-7; 9 bases are a match to TRBD2. This CDR3 is built from 14 residues. Germline-derived CDR1 and CDR2 are SQVTM and ANQGSEA. The DNA for the CDR3 is TGCAGCGTAACGCCGGGACTAGCTCCCTACGAGCAGTGCTTC. It translates to CSVTPGLAPYEQCF.

This clone came up once. The genes are TRBV28 and TRBJ2-2; the D gene is possibly TRBD2 (5 bases). CDR3 length equals 15 residues. Trimming stripped 5 bases from V and 0 bases from J, with 10 bases between. Germline CDR1 and CDR2: MDHEN and SYDVKM. The CDR3 nucleotides are TGTGCCAGCAGTAGCGGTTGGACGAACACCGGGGAGCTGTTTTTT. This codes for CASSSGWTNTGELFF.

This clone was picked up one time. The CDR3 protein is CASSISGAEQFF. CDR3 nucleotides: TGTGCCAGCAGCATTAGCGGGGCTGAGCAGTTCTTC. The chain has TRBV6-5 and TRBJ2-1; 8 bases agree with TRBD2. V shed 6 bases, J shed 9 bases, and the junction held 4 bases outside the gene matches. CDR3 length: 12 amino acids. Germline lookup yields CDR1 MNHEY and CDR2 SVGAGI.

The V and J genes are TRBV7-9 and TRBJ1-4, with TRBD1 identical over 7 bases. Germline CDR1 SEHNR, CDR2 FQNEAQ (reference sequence). After removal of 2 bases from V and 10 bases from J, the junction contained 10 bases not matched to a gene. The CDR3 is 15 amino acids. The CDR3 spells CASSLFPDRDGKLFF. The CDR3 nucleotides read TGTGCCAGCAGCTTATTCCCCGACAGGGATGGAAAACTGTTTTTT.

This chain joins TRBV5-1 and TRBJ2-6; D not certain. V lost 1 base, J lost 0 bases, and 5 bases lay in between. CDR1 SGHRS and CDR2 YFSETQ come from the germline V gene. The CDR3 runs 15 residues. The CDR3 region has the DNA TGCGCCAGCAGCTTGTGGGACTCTGGGGCCAACGTCCTGACTTTC. Translated: CASSLWDSGANVLTF.

The chain recombines TRBV6-1 with TRBJ2-5; D call uncertain. Per the germline V gene, CDR1 is MNHNS and CDR2 is SASEGT. Trimming stripped 10 bases from V and 3 bases from J, with 6 bases between. CDR3 length equals 10 residues. The CDR3 protein is CATQEETQYF. For the CDR3, the DNA is TGTGCCACCCAAGAAGAGACCCAGTACTTC.

The rearrangement uses TRBV9 and TRBJ2-2; D tentatively fits TRBD1 or TRBD2 (5 bases each). The germline V gene has CDR1 SGDLS and CDR2 YYNGEE. With 3 bases removed from V and 2 bases from J, the gap between germline ends came to 14 bases. CDR3 length: 16 residues. The CDR3 DNA sequence: TGTGCCAGCAGCGATCCCGGGACCCCCAACACCGGGGAGCTGTTTTTT. It codes for CASSDPGTPNTGELFF.

V usage is TRBV29-1 and J usage is TRBJ1-1; D is unresolved. Trimming stripped 6 bases from V and 7 bases from J, with 9 bases between. This CDR3 is 10 amino acids long. The germline CDR1 and CDR2 sequences are SQVTM and ANQGSEA. CDR3 in amino acids: CSVEIHEAFF. Here the CDR3 DNA reads TGCAGCGTCGAGATTCATGAAGCTTTCTTT. Complete variable domain (other parts from reference TRBV29-1 and TRBJ1-1): SAVISQKPSRDICQRGTSLTIQCQVDSQVTMMFWYRQQPGQSLTLIATANQGSEATYESGFVIDKFPISRPNLTFSTLTVSNMSPEDSSIYLCSVEIHEAFFGQGTRLTVV.

The J gene is TRBJ2-7, the V gene TRBV5-4; 13 bases match TRBD2. V was clipped by 4 bases and J by 1 base; unmatched bases: 5. The CDR3 has 16 amino acids. Germline V CDR1 and CDR2: SGHNT, YYREEE (reference sequence). CDR3 in DNA: TGTGCCAGCAGCACGACTAGCGGGAGGCTTTCCTACGAGCAGTACTTC. Amino acid sequence: CASSTTSGRLSYEQYF.

This sequence joins TRBV2 and TRBJ2-7; D assignment may be TRBD1 or TRBD2 (5 bases each). The V end lost 7 bases, the J end lost 4 bases, and 23 bases lay between the germline ends. The CDR3 consists of 16 residues. Germline V gene sequence: CDR1 SNHLY, CDR2 FYNNEI. CDR3 nucleotide sequence: TGTGCCAGCAACGAGGTAGGGGCTAGCCCTCTTTACGAGCAGTACTTC. Residues: CASNEVGASPLYEQYF.

The chain is built from TRBV7-9 and TRBJ2-7; D remains ambiguous. The CDR3 loop spans 16 amino acids. Germline values: CDR1 SEHNR, CDR2 FQNEAQ (reference sequence). The V gene lost 4 bases and the J gene lost 3 bases, with 19 bases spanning the gap. For the CDR3, the DNA is TGTGCCAGCAGCTCCGAGTATGGCGTACAAGGCTACGAGCAGTACTTC. Translation gives CASSSEYGVQGYEQYF.

The rearrangement uses TRBV9 and TRBJ1-1; a weak D match, TRBD1 (6 bases). Trimming stripped 0 bases from V and 0 bases from J, with 9 bases between. The CDR3 has 15 amino acids. CDR1 is SGDLS and CDR2 is YYNGEE in the germline V gene. In DNA form, the CDR3 reads TGTGCCAGCAGCGTAGCTGGGGGCCTGAACACTGAAGCTTTCTTT. Amino acid sequence: CASSVAGGLNTEAFF.

This sequence joins TRBV7-9 and TRBJ1-1, with D tentatively TRBD1 (6 bases). Germline-derived CDR1 and CDR2 are SEHNR and FQNEAQ (reference sequence). Trimming took off 5 bases at V and 1 base at J, with 14 bases between the two ends. The CDR3 loop spans 15 amino acids. The CDR3 DNA is TGTGCCAGCAGCCCAAGGGACAAGACGAACACTGAAGCTTTCTTT. Translating gives CASSPRDKTNTEAFF.

The J gene is TRBJ2-7, the V gene TRBV9, with D perhaps matching TRBD1 (5 bases). Per germline, CDR1 SGDLS and CDR2 YYNGEE. The CDR3 has 15 residues. Trimming took off 0 bases at V and 6 bases at J, with 16 bases between the two ends. In DNA form, the CDR3 reads TGTGCCAGCAGCGTAGTCGGTACTCTAGGGGCCGAGCAGTACTTC. It encodes CASSVVGTLGAEQYF.